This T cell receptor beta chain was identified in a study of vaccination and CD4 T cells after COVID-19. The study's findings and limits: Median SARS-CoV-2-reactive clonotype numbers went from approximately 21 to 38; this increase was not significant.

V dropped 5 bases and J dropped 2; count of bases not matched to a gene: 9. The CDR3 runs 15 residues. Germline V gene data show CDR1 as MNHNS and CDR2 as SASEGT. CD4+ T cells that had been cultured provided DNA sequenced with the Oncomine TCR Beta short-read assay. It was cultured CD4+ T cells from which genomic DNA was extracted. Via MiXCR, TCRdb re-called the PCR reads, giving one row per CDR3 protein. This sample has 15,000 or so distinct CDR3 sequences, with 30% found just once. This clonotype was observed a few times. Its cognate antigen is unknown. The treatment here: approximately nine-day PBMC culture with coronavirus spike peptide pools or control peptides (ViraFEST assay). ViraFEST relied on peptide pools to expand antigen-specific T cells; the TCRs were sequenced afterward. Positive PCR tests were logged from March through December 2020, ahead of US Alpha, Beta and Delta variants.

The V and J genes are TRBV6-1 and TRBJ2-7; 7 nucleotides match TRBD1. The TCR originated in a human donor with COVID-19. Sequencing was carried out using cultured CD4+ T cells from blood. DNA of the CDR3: TGTGCCAGCAGTCAGGCCGGGACAGTTACCTACGAGCAGTACTTC. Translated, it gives CASSQAGTVTYEQYF.